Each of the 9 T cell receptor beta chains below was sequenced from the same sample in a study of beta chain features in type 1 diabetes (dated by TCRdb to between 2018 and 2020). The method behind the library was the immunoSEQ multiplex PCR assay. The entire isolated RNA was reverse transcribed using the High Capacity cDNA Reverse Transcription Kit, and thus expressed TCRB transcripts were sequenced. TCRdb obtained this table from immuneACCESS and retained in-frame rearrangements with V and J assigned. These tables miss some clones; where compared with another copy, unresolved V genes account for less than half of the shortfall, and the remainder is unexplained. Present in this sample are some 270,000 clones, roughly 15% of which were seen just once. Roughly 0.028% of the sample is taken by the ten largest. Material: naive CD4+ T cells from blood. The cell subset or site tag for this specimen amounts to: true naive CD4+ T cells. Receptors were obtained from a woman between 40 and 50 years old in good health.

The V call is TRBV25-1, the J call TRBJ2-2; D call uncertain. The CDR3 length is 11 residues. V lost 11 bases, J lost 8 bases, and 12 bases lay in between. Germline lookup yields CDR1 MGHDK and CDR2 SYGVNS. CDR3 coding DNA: TGTGCCGCCTACCCCCCGGGGGAGCTGTTTTTT. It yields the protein CAAYPPGELFF.

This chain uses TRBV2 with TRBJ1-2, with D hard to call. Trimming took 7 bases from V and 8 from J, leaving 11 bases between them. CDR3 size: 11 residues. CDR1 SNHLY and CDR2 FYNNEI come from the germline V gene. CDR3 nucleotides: TGTGCCAGCAAAGGCCCGGAGGGCTACACCTTC. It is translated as CASKGPEGYTF.

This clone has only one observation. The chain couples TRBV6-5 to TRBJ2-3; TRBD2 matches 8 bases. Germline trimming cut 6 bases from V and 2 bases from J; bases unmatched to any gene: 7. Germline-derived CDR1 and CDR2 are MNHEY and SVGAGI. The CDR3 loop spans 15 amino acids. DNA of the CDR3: TGTGCCAGCAGGGATAGCGGGGCTCCCACAGATACGCAGTATTTT. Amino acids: CASRDSGAPTDTQYF.

In nucleotides, the CDR3 is TGTGCCAGCAGCTTGGTGGCAGGCTATGGCTACACCTTC. Translated: CASSLVAGYGYTF. V is TRBV5-6 and J is TRBJ1-2; D ambiguous. Germline V CDR1 and CDR2: SGHDT, YYEEEE. The V gene lost 0 bases and the J gene lost 4 bases, with 7 bases spanning the gap. This CDR3 region has 13 residues.

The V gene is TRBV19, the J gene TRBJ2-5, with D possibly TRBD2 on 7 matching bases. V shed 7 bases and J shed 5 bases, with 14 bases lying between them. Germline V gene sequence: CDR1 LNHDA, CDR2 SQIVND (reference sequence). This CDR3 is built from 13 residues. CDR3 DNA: TGTGCCAGTAAGGCGGGGGCAACGGAGACCCAGTACTTC. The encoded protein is CASKAGATETQYF.

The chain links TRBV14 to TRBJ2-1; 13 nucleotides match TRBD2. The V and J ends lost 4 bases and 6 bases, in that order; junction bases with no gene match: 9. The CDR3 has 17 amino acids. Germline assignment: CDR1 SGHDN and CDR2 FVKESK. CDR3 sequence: CASSPTSGGVHFNEQFF. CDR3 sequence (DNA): TGTGCCAGCAGCCCAACTAGCGGGGGGGTCCATTTCAATGAGCAGTTCTTC.

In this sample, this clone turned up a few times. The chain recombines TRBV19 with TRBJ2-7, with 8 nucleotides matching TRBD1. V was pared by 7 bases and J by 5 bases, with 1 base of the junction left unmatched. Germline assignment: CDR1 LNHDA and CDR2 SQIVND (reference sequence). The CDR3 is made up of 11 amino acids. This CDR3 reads CASTDRDEQYF. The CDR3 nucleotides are TGTGCCAGTACGGACAGGGACGAGCAGTACTTC.

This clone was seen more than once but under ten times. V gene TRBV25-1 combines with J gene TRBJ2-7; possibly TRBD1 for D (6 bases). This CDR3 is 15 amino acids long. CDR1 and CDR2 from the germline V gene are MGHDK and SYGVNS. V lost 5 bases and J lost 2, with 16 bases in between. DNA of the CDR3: TGTGCCAGCAGTCCTCCCGGGACAAGGACCTACGAGCAGTACTTC. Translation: CASSPPGTRTYEQYF.

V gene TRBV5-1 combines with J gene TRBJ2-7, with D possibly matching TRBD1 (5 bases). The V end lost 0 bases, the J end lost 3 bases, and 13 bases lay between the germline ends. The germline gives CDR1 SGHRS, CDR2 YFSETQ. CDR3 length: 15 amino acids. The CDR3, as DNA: TGCGCCAGCAGCTTGGCAGTGGGGCTTAGCTACGAGCAGTACTTC. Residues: CASSLAVGLSYEQYF.